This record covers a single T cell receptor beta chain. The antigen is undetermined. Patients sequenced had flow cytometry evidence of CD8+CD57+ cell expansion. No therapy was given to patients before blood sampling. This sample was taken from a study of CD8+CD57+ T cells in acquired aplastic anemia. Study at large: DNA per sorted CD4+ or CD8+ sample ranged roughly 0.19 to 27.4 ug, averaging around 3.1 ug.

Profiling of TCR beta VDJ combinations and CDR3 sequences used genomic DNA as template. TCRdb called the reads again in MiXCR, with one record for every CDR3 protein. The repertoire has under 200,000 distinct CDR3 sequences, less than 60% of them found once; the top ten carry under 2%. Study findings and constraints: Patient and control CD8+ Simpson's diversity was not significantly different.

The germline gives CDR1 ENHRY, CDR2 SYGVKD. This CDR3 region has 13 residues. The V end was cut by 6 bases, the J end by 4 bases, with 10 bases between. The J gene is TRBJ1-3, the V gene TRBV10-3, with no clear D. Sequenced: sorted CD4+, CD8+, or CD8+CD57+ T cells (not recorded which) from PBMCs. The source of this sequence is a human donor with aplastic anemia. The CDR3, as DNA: TGTGCCATCAGCGACGTCGGGGGAAACACCATATATTTT. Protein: CAISDVGGNTIYF.